This T cell receptor (beta chain) derives from a study of cytomegalovirus exposure and HLA in healthy donors. On this clone: The same CDR3 can be traced to other DNA sequences in this sample.

PCR used 60 Vbeta primers and 13 Jbeta primers. Assay used: immunoSEQ multiplex PCR; TCRdb lists only in-frame clones, some missing. The sample holds some 140,000 clones; 70% to 80% are singletons and the top ten take around 7.2%. The CDR3 spans 11 residues. V was trimmed by 2 bases and J by 14 bases, leaving 15 bases between them. Germline V gene lookup returns CDR1 GTSNPN and CDR2 SVGIG (reference sequence). At the time of sampling, donors were nominally healthy, though unrecorded immune exposures were likely. The chain carries TRBV30 and TRBJ1-1; D perhaps matches TRBD1 (5 bases). The sequence was collected from a man aged 25 to 45 in good health and CMV-seropositive. The sequenced sample consisted of PBMCs. Here the CDR3 DNA reads TGTGCCTGGAGTCAACAGGTTGGAGCCTTCTTT. Protein sequence: CAWSQQVGAFF.